This T cell receptor (beta chain) is drawn from a study of neurological immune-mediated disorders. The CDR3 has 16 residues. J gave up 2 bases and V 1 base, and 5 bases lay outside the gene matches. Germline V gene lookup returns CDR1 LNHNV and CDR2 YYDKDF (reference sequence). It was by 5'RACE with 10-nucleotide random UMIs that the cDNA was made. TCRdb re-called the 5' RACE reads through MiXCR, storing one row per CDR3 protein. The sample has 78,000 or so distinct CDR3 sequences, around 4.6% seen once. PBMCs numbering 2 million and stored at -80 C yielded the unsorted libraries. The chain uses TRBV15 and TRBJ2-3; 8 bases match TRBD2. The TCR was taken from a woman between 25 and 40 years old with multiple sclerosis. Sequencing input: PBMCs. The CDR3 loop is CATSRGTSGFTDTQYF. The CDR3 DNA follows: TGTGCCACCAGCAGAGGTACTAGCGGTTTCACAGATACGCAGTATTTT.